This TCR beta chain is from a study of T cells in Graves' hyperthyroidism and ophthalmopathy. Patients showing uncontrolled infection, other autoimmune disease, pregnancy or lactation were ineligible. Each diagnosis was grounded in clinical symptoms, serum thyroxine and TRAb, thyroid ultrasound, and orbital computed tomography. PBMCs stemmed from under 11 ml fresh peripheral blood. Amplified regions were TCR beta CDR3 sequences from RNA transcripts. Using the HTBI primer set, a first-round RT-PCR was run on the TCR CDR3. TCRdb passed the multiplex PCR reads through MiXCR, listing each CDR3 protein once. Among hundreds of thousands of distinct CDR3 sequences listed, approximately 15% were seen once. Study-wide results and limits: Onset of ophthalmopathy came a median approximately 6.5 months after the model predicted it.

This clonotype was observed a few times. As yet, its antigen is unknown. The clonotype originates from a woman in her 50s with Graves' ophthalmopathy. Material: blood.

The CDR3 spells CASSQVFSSGYEQYF. Written as DNA, the CDR3 is TGTGCCAGCAGCCAAGTTTTTTCTAGCGGTTACGAGCAGTACTTC. The chain recombines TRBV3-2 with TRBJ2-7; the table's D call, TRBD2, was not checked against the DNA. TRBV3-2 is recorded as a pseudogene. This CDR3 spans 15 amino acids.